What follows are 19 T cell receptor beta chains derived from one specimen sequenced in a study of CD8 T cells in Susac syndrome. Reverse transcription of roughly 0.45 to 1 ug RNA used random hexamers. TCRdb re-derived calls from the immunoSEQ multiplex PCR reads in MiXCR, one entry per CDR3 protein. The repertoire includes 200,000 to 250,000 distinct CDR3 sequences, 95% of them detected once, and 0.07% to 0.095% sits in the top ten. The sequencing sample was made of CD4+ T cells from PBMCs. These TCRs come from a human donor with multiple sclerosis.

The CDR3 coding sequence is TGTGCCAGCAGCCGGAACCGGGCCTCTAGGGGCTACACCTTC. Translating it yields CASSRNRASRGYTF. This chain uses TRBV3-1 with TRBJ1-2; D unresolved. V lost 4 bases and J lost 8, with 17 bases in between. CDR1 is LGHDT and CDR2 is YNNKEL in the germline V gene (reference sequence). CDR3 size: 14 residues.

The chain carries TRBV27 and TRBJ2-1; TRBD2 might be the D (5 bases). Germline V gives CDR1 MNHEY, CDR2 SMNVEV (reference sequence). The CDR3 sequence is 13 residues long. V shed 6 bases and J shed 0 bases, with 6 bases lying between them. The CDR3, as DNA: TGTGCCAGCAGAGGGAGCTCCTACAATGAGCAGTTCTTC. This encodes CASRGSSYNEQFF.

The V and J genes are TRBV2 and TRBJ1-6; the D gene is possibly TRBD1 (5 bases). V dropped 5 bases and J dropped 13 bases, with 21 bases sitting between them. This CDR3 spans 15 amino acids. The germline gives CDR1 SNHLY, CDR2 FYNNEI. For the CDR3, the DNA is TGTGCCAGCAGTCCGGGGGGGGTCAGTTATACGCCCCTCCACTTT. This sequence encodes CASSPGGVSYTPLHF.

The rearrangement joins TRBV20-1 to TRBJ1-5; weak D call: TRBD1 (6 bases). Germline V CDR1 and CDR2: DFQATT, SNEGSKA (reference sequence). V gave up 6 bases and J gave up 6 bases, with 15 bases separating them. CDR3 size: 13 residues. Here the CDR3 reads CSALRRGGQPQHF. CDR3 nucleotide sequence: TGCAGTGCCTTACGAAGAGGGGGTCAGCCCCAGCATTTT.

The chain couples TRBV5-4 to TRBJ2-1, with a tentative D call TRBD2 (6 bases). Germline V gene data show CDR1 as SGHNT and CDR2 as YYREEE (reference sequence). Trimming cost V 1 base and J 7 bases, with 21 bases left between them. The CDR3 has 17 residues. The CDR3 loop reads CASSLSTGVILNNEQFF. The CDR3 coding sequence is TGTGCCAGCAGCTTGTCCACGGGGGTGATCCTTAATAATGAGCAGTTCTTC.

The gene calls are TRBV5-1 and TRBJ2-1; D remains ambiguous. Deletions cut 0 bases from V and 7 bases from J, with 8 bases between. Looked up from germline, CDR1 is SGHRS and CDR2 is YFSETQ. This CDR3 contains 13 residues. CDR3 DNA sequence: TGCGCCAGCAGCTTGGTGCCTCAGAATGAGCAGTTCTTC. Encoded protein: CASSLVPQNEQFF.

This CDR3 is CASSPSLWQETQYF. The CDR3 nucleotides read TGTGCCAGCAGCCCATCCCTGTGGCAAGAGACCCAGTACTTC. The rearrangement uses TRBV11-2 and TRBJ2-5; D gene uncertain. CDR1 and CDR2 from the germline V gene are SGHAT and FQNNGV. The CDR3 is 14 residues long. V lost 5 bases, J lost 2 bases, and 12 bases lay in between.

This chain uses TRBV5-6 with TRBJ1-1, with D uncertain. Germline values: CDR1 SGHDT, CDR2 YYEEEE. Deletions cut 3 bases from V and 8 bases from J, with 8 bases between. CDR3 length equals 11 residues. CDR3 region: CASSSTSEAFF. The CDR3 DNA sequence: TGTGCCAGCAGCTCGACAAGCGAAGCTTTCTTT.

This rearrangement joins TRBV18 to TRBJ2-7; 8 nucleotides agree with TRBD2. Trimming cost V 3 bases and J 4 bases; bases outside gene matches: 2. There are 13 residues in the CDR3. CDR1 is KGHSH, CDR2 LQKENI, per germline. CDR3 sequence (DNA): TGTGCCAGCTCACCGGCGGGGGGATACGAGCAGTACTTC. Translating it yields CASSPAGGYEQYF.

The chain links TRBV7-9 to TRBJ2-5; D is possibly TRBD1 (6 bases). CDR1 SEHNR and CDR2 FQNEAQ come from the germline V gene (reference sequence). Trimming took off 5 bases at V and 5 bases at J, with 21 bases between the two ends. The CDR3 covers 16 residues. CDR3 nucleotide sequence: TGTGCCAGCAGCCTACCTTTCTACAGGGAACCGGAGACCCAGTACTTC. Protein: CASSLPFYREPETQYF.

The chain couples TRBV18 to TRBJ1-2; 8 bases are shared with TRBD1. CDR3 length: 14 residues. Germline CDR1 reads KGHSH; CDR2 reads LQKENI. V gave up 4 bases and J gave up 1 base; unmatched junction bases: 2. The CDR3 here is CASSRTGINYGYTF. CDR3 DNA: TGTGCCAGCTCACGGACAGGGATTAACTATGGCTACACCTTC.

The CDR3 DNA reads as TGTGCCAGCAGCCCATTGTCCAGGGGTGGCAATCAGCCCCAGCATTTT. Encoded protein: CASSPLSRGGNQPQHF. J is TRBJ1-5 and V is TRBV7-2; a weak D match, TRBD1 (6 bases). Germline-derived CDR1 and CDR2 are SGHTA and FQGNSA. The V and J ends lost 5 bases and 2 bases respectively, with 16 bases between them. The CDR3 is made up of 16 amino acids. Complete variable domain (other parts from reference TRBV7-2 and TRBJ1-5): GAGVSQSPSNKVTEKGKDVELRCDPISGHTALYWYRQSLGQGLEFLIYFQGNSAPDKSGLPSDRFSAERTGGSVSTLTIQRTQQEDSAVYLCASSPLSRGGNQPQHFGDGTRLSIL.

The chain employs TRBV27 and TRBJ1-6; perhaps TRBD1 as D (5 bases). Trimming pared 10 bases from V and 0 bases from J, leaving 10 bases between. The CDR3 is 14 amino acids. From germline, CDR1 is MNHEY and CDR2 SMNVEV (reference sequence). CDR3 nucleotide sequence: TGTGCCACCGGGGGAAGCTCCTATAATTCACCCCTCCACTTT. Protein product: CATGGSSYNSPLHF.

CDR3 amino acids: CSALGPGYEQYF. CDR3 sequence (DNA): TGCAGTGCCTTGGGACCCGGCTACGAGCAGTACTTC. The V and J genes are TRBV20-1 and TRBJ2-7; D may be TRBD1 or TRBD2 (5 bases each). The length of the CDR3 is 12 residues. Germline V gives CDR1 DFQATT, CDR2 SNEGSKA (reference sequence). The V end lost 6 bases, the J end lost 3 bases, and 12 bases lay between the germline ends.

The chain recombines TRBV20-1 with TRBJ2-3; D may be TRBD2 (7 bases). In germline, CDR1 is DFQATT, CDR2 SNEGSKA (reference sequence). This CDR3 spans 14 amino acids. V lost 5 bases and J 4 bases, leaving 16 bases between the germline ends. DNA for the CDR3: TGCAGTGCTGGAGTGGGGGGGCAGTCAGATACGCAGTATTTT. It specifies CSAGVGGQSDTQYF.

The J gene is TRBJ2-5, the V gene TRBV25-1; D is perhaps TRBD2 (5 bases). The CDR3 is made up of 15 amino acids. The germline V gene encodes CDR1 MGHDK and CDR2 SYGVNS. Trimming stripped 6 bases from V and 4 bases from J, with 18 bases between. In DNA form, the CDR3 reads TGTGCCAGCAGCGAGTCTCGCCCCGGAGGAGAGACCCAGTACTTC. Encoded protein: CASSESRPGGETQYF.

The CDR3 sequence is CASSRPDSYEQYF. The CDR3, as DNA: TGTGCCAGCAGTAGACCAGACTCCTACGAGCAGTACTTC. The chain uses TRBV25-1 and TRBJ2-7; D uncertain. V dropped 5 bases and J dropped 0 bases, with 8 bases sitting between them. This CDR3 spans 13 amino acids. Germline values: CDR1 MGHDK, CDR2 SYGVNS.

The CDR3 DNA follows: TGTGCCAGCAGCTATGACGGGCGGAATGAGCAGTTCTTC. Amino acids: CASSYDGRNEQFF. This chain connects TRBV7-3 to TRBJ2-1; no clear D gene. The germline V gene has CDR1 SGHTA and CDR2 FQGTGA. V was cut by 4 bases and J by 7 bases, with 11 bases left in between. This CDR3 is 13 amino acids long.

V usage is TRBV20-1 and J usage is TRBJ1-5, with a tentative D call TRBD1 (6 bases). V shed 5 bases and J shed 3 bases, with 20 bases lying between them. The CDR3 is made up of 16 amino acids. Germline V CDR1 and CDR2: DFQATT, SNEGSKA (reference sequence). In DNA form, the CDR3 reads TGCAGTGCTGGAACCCCAACAGGGTTTGCCAATCAGCCCCAGCATTTT. This translates into CSAGTPTGFANQPQHF.